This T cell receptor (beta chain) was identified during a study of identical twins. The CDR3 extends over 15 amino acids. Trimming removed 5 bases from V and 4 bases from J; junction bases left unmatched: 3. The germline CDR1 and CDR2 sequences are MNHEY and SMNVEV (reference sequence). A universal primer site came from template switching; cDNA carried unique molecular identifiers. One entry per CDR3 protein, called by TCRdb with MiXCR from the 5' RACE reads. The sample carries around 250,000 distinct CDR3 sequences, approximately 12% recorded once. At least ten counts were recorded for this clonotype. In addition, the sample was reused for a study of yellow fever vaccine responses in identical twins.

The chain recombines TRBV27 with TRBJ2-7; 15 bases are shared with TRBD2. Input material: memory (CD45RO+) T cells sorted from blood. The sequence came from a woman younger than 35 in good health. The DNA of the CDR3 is TGTGCCAGCAGTGGGGGACTAGCGGGAGGTTACGAGCAGTACTTC. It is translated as CASSGGLAGGYEQYF.